This paragraph reports one T cell receptor (beta chain). Its antigen is unidentified. The PCR employed 60 Vbeta primers together with 13 Jbeta primers. Authors' processing steps: Some 11 million of the 60 million to 90 million unique TCR beta chains counted in a later analysis were shared. Method: immunoSEQ multiplex PCR; TCRdb's copy keeps in-frame clones and lacks some. V and J calls and clone size are given by that table; D and trimming were obtained from the DNA. Of around 200,000 clones listed, approximately 80% are singletons. Per the germline V gene, CDR1 is SQVTM and CDR2 is ANQGSEA. The length of the CDR3 is 14 residues. V lost 5 bases and J lost 1, with 14 bases in between. The data belong to a study of cytomegalovirus exposure and HLA in healthy donors. On the study more broadly: As an earlier analysis found, about 179 million T cells yielded about 120 million unique TCR beta sequences. Study-wide results and limits: Many donors shared some public TCRs, even though most TCR sequences were rare. A cluster of highly shared sequence variants was likely a sequencing artifact.

The sequence came from a woman aged 45-59 years in good health and CMV-seropositive. Input material: PBMCs. The chain carries TRBV29-1 and TRBJ1-2; TRBD1 is a possible D gene (6 bases). The CDR3 nucleotides are TGCAGCGTTTCCCGGACAGCCCTTAACTATGGCTACACCTTC. Its translation is CSVSRTALNYGYTF.